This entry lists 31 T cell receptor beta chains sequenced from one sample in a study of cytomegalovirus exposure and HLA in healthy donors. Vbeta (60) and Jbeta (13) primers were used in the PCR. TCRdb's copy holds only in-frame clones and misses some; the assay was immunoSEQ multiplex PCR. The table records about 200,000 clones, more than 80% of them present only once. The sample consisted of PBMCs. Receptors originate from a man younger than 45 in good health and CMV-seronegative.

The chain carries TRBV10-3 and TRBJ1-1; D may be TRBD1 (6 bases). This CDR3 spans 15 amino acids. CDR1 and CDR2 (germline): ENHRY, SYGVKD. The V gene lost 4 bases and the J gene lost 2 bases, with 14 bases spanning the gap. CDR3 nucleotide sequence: TGTGCCATCAGTGGGACGAGGACAGCAAACACTGAAGCTTTCTTT. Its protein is CAISGTRTANTEAFF.

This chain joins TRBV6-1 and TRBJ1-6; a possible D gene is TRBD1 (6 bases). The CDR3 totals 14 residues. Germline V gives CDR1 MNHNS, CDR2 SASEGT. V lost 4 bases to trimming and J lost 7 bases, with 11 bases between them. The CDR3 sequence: CASSVRDINSPLHF. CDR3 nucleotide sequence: TGTGCCAGCAGTGTCCGGGACATCAATTCACCCCTCCACTTT.

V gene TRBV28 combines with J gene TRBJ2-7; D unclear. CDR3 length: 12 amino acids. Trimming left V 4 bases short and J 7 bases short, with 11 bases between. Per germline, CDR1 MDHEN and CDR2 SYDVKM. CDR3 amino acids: CASSSDRQEQYF. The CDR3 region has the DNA TGTGCCAGCAGTTCCGATCGACAAGAGCAGTACTTC.

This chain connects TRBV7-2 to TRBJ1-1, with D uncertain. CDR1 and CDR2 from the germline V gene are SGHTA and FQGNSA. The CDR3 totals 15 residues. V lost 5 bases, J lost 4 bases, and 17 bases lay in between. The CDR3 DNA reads TGTGCCAGCAGCCCAAGGATACGGGTAGGCACTGAAGCTTTCTTT. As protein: CASSPRIRVGTEAFF.

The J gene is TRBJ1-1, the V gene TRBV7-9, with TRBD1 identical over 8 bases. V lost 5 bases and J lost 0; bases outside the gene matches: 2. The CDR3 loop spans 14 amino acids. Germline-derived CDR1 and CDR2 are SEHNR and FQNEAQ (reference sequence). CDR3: CASSTGGMNTEAFF. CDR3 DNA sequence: TGTGCCAGCAGCACAGGGGGGATGAACACTGAAGCTTTCTTT.

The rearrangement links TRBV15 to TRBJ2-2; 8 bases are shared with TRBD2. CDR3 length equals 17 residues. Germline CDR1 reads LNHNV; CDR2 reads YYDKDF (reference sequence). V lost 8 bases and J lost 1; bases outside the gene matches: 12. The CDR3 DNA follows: TGTGCCACCCTAGGTGATAGCGGGGCCCGGAACACCGGGGAGCTGTTTTTT. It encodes CATLGDSGARNTGELFF.

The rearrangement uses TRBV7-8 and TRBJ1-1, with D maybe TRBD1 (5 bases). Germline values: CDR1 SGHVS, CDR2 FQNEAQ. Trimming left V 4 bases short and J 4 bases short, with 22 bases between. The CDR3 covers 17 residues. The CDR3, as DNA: TGTGCCAGCAGCTCAAGCTTCAGGGACTCGAGGGGCACTGAAGCTTTCTTT. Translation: CASSSSFRDSRGTEAFF.

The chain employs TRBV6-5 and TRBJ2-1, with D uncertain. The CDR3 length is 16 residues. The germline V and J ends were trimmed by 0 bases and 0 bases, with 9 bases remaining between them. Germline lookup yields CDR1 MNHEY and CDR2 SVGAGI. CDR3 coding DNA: TGTGCCAGCAGTTACTCAGAGGAGAGCTCCTACAATGAGCAGTTCTTC. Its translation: CASSYSEESSYNEQFF.

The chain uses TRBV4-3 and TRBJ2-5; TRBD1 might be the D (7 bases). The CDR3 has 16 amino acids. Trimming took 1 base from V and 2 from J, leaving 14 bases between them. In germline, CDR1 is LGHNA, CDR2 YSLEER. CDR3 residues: CASSQARDSWQETQYF. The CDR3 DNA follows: TGCGCCAGCAGCCAAGCGCGGGACAGCTGGCAAGAGACCCAGTACTTC.

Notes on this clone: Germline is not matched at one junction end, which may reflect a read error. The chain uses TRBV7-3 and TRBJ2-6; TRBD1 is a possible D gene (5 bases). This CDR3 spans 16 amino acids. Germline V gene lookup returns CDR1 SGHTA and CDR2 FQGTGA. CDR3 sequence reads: CASSLTGPGGASVLTF. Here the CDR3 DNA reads TGTGCCAGCAGCTTAACGGGGCCGGGTGGGGCCAGCGTCCTGACTTTC.

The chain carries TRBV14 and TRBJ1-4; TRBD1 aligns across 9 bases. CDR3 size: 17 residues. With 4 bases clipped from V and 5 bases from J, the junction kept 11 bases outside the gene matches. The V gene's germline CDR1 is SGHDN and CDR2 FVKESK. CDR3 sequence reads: CASSRNPAGTGNEKLFF. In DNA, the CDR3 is TGTGCCAGCAGCCGAAACCCCGCCGGGACAGGGAATGAAAAACTGTTTTTT. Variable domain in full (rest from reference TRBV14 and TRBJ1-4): EAGVTQFPSHSVIEKGQTVTLRCDPISGHDNLYWYRRVMGKEIKFLLHFVKESKQDESGMPNNRFLAERTGGTYSTLKVQPAELEDSGVYFCASSRNPAGTGNEKLFFGSGTQLSVL.

CDR3 coding DNA: TGCGCCAGCAGCCACAGGGGGTCCTATGGCTACACCTTC. It is translated as CASSHRGSYGYTF. V and J are TRBV4-3 and TRBJ1-2; TRBD1 agrees at 7 bases. The CDR3 totals 13 residues. Losses at the gene ends were 3 bases for V and 4 bases for J; bases not matched to a gene: 2. Germline CDR1 is LGHNA and CDR2 is YSLEER.

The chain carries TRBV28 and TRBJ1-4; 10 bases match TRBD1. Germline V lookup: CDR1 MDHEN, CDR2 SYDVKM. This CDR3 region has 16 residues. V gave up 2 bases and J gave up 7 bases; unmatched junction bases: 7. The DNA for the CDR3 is TGTGCCAGCAGTTTACCCCTCCGGGACAGGGGTGAAAAACTGTTTTTT. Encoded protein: CASSLPLRDRGEKLFF.

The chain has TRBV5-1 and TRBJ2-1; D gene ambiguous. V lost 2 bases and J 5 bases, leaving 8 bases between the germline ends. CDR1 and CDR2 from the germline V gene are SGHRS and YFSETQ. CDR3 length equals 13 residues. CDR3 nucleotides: TGCGCCAGCAGCTTCAATAGTGACAATGAGCAGTTCTTC. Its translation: CASSFNSDNEQFF.

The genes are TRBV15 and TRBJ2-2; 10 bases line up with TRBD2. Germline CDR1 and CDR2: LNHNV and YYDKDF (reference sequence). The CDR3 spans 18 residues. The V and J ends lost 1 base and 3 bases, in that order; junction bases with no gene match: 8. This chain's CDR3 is CATSRGSGGGIYTGELFF. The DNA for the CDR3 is TGTGCCACCAGCAGAGGGAGCGGGGGGGGTATTTACACCGGGGAGCTGTTTTTT. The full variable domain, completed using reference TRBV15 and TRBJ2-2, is DAMVIQNPRYQVTQFGKPVTLSCSQTLNHNVMYWYQQKSSQAPKLLFHYYDKDFNNEADTPDNFQSRRPNTSFCFLDIRSPGLGDTAMYLCATSRGSGGGIYTGELFFGEGSRLTVL.

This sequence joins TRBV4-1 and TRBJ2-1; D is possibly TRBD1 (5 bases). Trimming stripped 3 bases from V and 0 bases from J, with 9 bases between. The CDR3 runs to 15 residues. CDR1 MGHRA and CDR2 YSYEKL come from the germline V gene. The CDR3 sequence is CASSQRQISYNEQFF. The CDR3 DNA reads TGCGCCAGCAGCCAGAGACAGATCTCCTACAATGAGCAGTTCTTC.

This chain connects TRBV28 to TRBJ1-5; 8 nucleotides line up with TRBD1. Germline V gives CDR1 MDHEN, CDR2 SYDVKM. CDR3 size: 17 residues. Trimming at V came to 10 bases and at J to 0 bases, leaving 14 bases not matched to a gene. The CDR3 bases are TGTGCCACCATTCTCGGGACAGGACCTTATAGCAATCAGCCCCAGCATTTT. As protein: CATILGTGPYSNQPQHF. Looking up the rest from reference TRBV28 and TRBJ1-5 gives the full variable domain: DVKVTQSSRYLVKRTGEKVFLECVQDMDHENMFWYRQDPGLGLRLIYFSYDVKMKEKGDIPEGYSVSREKKERFSLILESASTNQTSMYLCATILGTGPYSNQPQHFGDGTRLSIL.

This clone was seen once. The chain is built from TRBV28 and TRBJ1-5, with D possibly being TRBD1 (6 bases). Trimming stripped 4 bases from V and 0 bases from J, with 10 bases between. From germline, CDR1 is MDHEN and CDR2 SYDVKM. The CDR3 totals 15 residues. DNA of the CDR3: TGTGCCAGCAGTTCCGGGACATCTAGCAATCAGCCCCAGCATTTT. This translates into CASSSGTSSNQPQHF.

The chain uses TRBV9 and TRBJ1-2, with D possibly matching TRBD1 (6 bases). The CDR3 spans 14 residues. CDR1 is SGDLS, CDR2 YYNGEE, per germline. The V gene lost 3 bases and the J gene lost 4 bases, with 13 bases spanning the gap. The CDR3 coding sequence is TGTGCCAGCAGCGCTCAACAGGGCCCCTATGGCTACACCTTC. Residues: CASSAQQGPYGYTF.

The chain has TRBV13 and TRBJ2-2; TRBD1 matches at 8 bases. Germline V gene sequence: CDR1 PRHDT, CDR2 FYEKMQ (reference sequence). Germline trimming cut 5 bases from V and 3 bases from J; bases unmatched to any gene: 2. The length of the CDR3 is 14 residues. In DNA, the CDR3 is TGTGCCAGCAGCCTGGACAGGGACACCGGGGAGCTGTTTTTT. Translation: CASSLDRDTGELFF.

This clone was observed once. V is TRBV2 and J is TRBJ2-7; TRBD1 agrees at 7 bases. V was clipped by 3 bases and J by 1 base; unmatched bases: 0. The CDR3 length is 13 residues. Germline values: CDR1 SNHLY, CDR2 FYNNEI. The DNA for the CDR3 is TGTGCCAGCAGTGAGGACAGGTCCTACGAGCAGTACTTC. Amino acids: CASSEDRSYEQYF. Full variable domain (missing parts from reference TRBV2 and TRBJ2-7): EPEVTQTPSHQVTQMGQEVILRCVPISNHLYFYWYRQILGQKVEFLVSFYNNEISEKSEIFDDQFSVERPDGSNFTLKIRSTKLEDSAMYFCASSEDRSYEQYFGPGTRLTVT.

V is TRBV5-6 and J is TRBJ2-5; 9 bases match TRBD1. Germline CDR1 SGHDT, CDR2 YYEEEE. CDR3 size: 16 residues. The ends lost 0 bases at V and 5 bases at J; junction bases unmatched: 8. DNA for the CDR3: TGTGCCAGCAGCTTGGTGGGACAGGGTGAACGCGAGACCCAGTACTTC. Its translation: CASSLVGQGERETQYF.

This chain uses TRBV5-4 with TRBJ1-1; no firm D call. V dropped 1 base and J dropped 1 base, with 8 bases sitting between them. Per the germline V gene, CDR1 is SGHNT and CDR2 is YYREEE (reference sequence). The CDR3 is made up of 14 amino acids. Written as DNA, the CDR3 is TGTGCCAGCAGCTTGCAAAAACAGAACACTGAAGCTTTCTTT. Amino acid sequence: CASSLQKQNTEAFF.

The CDR3 region is CASSYSPTGGTDTQYF. In DNA, the CDR3 is TGTGCCAGCAGTTACTCCCCGACAGGGGGCACAGATACGCAGTATTTT. The V and J genes are TRBV6-5 and TRBJ2-3, with 8 bases matching TRBD1. V shed 0 bases and J 1 base; nucleotides not matched to a gene: 3. Germline lookup yields CDR1 MNHEY and CDR2 SVGAGI. CDR3 length: 16 residues.

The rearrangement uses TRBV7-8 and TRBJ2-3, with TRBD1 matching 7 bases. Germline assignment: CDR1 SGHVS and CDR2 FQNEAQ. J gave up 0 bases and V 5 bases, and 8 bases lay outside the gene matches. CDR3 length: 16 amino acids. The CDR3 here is CASSKRQGLSTDTQYF. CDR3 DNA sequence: TGTGCCAGCAGCAAACGACAGGGATTGAGCACAGATACGCAGTATTTT.

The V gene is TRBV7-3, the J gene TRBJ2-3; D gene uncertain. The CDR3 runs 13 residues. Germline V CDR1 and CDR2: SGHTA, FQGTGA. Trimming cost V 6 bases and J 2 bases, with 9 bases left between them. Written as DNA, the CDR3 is TGTGCCAGCAGTTTCACAGTCACAGATACGCAGTATTTT. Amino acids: CASSFTVTDTQYF.

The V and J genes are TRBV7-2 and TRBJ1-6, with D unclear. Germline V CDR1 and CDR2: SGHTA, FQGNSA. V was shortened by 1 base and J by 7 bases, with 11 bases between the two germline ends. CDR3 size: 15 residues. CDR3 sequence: CASSLEGRKNSPLHF. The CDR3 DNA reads TGTGCCAGCAGCTTAGAAGGGAGGAAGAATTCACCCCTCCACTTT.

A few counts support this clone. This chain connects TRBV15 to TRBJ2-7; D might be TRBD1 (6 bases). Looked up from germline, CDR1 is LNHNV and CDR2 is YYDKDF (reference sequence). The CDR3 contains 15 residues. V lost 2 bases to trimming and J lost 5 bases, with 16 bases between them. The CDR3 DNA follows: TGTGCCACCAGCAGACAAAGTTACGCAGGGGACGAGCAGTACTTC. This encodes CATSRQSYAGDEQYF.

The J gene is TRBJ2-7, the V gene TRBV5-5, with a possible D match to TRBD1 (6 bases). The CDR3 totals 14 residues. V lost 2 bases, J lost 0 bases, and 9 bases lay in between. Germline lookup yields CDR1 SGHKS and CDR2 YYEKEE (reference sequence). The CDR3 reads CASSFDRISYEQYF. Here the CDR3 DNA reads TGTGCCAGCAGCTTTGACAGGATCTCCTACGAGCAGTACTTC.

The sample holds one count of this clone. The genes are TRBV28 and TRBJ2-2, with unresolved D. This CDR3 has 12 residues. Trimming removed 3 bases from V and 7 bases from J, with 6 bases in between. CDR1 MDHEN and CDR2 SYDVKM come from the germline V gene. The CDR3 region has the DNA TGTGCCAGCAGTTTCCCATTCGGGGAGCTGTTTTTT. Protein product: CASSFPFGELFF.

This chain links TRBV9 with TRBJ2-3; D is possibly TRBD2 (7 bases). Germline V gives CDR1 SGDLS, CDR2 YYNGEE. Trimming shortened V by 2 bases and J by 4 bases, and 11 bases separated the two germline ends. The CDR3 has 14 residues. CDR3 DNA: TGTGCCAGCAGCGTTTACGGGGGGCCAGATACGCAGTATTTT. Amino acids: CASSVYGGPDTQYF. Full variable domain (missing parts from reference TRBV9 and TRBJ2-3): DSGVTQTPKHLITATGQRVTLRCSPRSGDLSVYWYQQSLDQGLQFLIQYYNGEERAKGNILERFSAQQFPDLHSELNLSSLELGDSALYFCASSVYGGPDTQYFGPGTRLTVL.